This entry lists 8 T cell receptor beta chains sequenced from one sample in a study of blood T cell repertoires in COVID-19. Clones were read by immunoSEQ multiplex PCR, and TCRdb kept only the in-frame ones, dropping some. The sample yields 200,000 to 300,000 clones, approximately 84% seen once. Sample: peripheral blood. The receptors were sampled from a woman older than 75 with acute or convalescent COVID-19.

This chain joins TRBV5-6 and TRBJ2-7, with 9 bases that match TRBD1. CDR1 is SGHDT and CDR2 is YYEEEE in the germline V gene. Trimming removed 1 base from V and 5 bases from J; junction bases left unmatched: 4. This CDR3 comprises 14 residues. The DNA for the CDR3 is TGTGCCAGCAGCTTGTGGGACAGGGCACACGAGCAGTACTTC. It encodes CASSLWDRAHEQYF.

Here the CDR3 reads CAISDSGRTNTEAFF. The CDR3 nucleotides read TGTGCCATCAGTGACTCGGGGAGGACGAACACTGAAGCTTTCTTT. The J gene is TRBJ1-1, the V gene TRBV10-3, with D unresolved. In germline, CDR1 is ENHRY, CDR2 SYGVKD. Trimming took 3 bases from V and 1 from J, leaving 12 bases between them. This CDR3 has 15 amino acids.

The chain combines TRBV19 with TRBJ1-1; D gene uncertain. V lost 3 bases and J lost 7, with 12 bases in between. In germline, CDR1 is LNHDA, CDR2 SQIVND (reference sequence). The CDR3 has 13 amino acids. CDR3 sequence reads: CASSMALRGEAFF. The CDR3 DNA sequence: TGTGCCAGTAGTATGGCTCTCCGGGGTGAAGCTTTCTTT.

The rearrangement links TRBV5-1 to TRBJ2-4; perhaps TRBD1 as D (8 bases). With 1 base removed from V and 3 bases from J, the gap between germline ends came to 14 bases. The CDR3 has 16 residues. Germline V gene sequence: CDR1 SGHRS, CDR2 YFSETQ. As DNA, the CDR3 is TGCGCCAGCAGCTTGTTACAGGGGGAGGGCAAAAACATTCAGTACTTC. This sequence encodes CASSLLQGEGKNIQYF.

The CDR3 here is CASSHRRAPYGYTF. The CDR3 DNA sequence: TGTGCCAGCAGCCACCGCAGGGCCCCCTATGGCTACACCTTC. The rearrangement uses TRBV3-1 (or the pseudogene TRBV3-2) and TRBJ1-2, with D maybe TRBD1 (5 bases). Germline CDR1 reads LGHDT; CDR2 reads YNNKEL (reference sequence). V lost 3 bases, J lost 4 bases, and 12 bases lay in between. The CDR3 is 14 residues long.

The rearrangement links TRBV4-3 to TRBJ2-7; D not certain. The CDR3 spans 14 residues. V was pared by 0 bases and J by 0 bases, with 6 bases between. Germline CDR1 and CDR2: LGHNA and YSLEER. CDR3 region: CASSQELSSYEQYF. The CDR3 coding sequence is TGCGCCAGCAGCCAAGAACTTAGCTCCTACGAGCAGTACTTC.

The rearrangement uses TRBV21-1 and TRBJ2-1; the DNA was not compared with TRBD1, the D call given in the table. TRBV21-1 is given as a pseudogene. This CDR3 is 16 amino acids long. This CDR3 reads CASSKSAWDRYNEQFF. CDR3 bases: TGTGCCAGCAGCAAAAGTGCGTGGGACAGATACAATGAGCAGTTCTTC.

CDR3 in amino acids: CASSPGAGAIYF. CDR3 in DNA: TGTGCCAGCAGCCCCGGTGCGGGGGCCATATATTTT. The chain is built from TRBV7-2 and TRBJ1-3; possible D gene TRBD1, 5 bases. The CDR3 is 12 residues long. The V end lost 5 bases, the J end lost 11 bases, and 13 bases lay between the germline ends. Germline V gene lookup returns CDR1 SGHTA and CDR2 FQGNSA.